This passage covers 21 T cell receptor beta chains from one sample sequenced in a study of shared clonotypes between healthy human individuals. Clones were sequenced by immunoSEQ multiplex PCR, and TCRdb holds only the in-frame ones, with some missing. Of over a million clones in the sample, 95% to 97% were seen once. Source material: naive CD4+ T cells sorted from blood. The subset was: CD45RA+ positively selected. The receptors stem from a young man in good health.

The CDR3: CASSVVGNPSGGYTF. CDR3 coding DNA: TGTGCCAGCAGCGTAGTCGGCAATCCTTCGGGTGGCTACACCTTC. This chain connects TRBV9 to TRBJ1-2; D gene ambiguous. Germline V gene sequence: CDR1 SGDLS, CDR2 YYNGEE. Trimming removed 0 bases from V and 7 bases from J, with 16 bases in between. CDR3 length equals 15 residues.

This chain links TRBV13 with TRBJ2-7; 7 bases map to TRBD1. V dropped 4 bases and J dropped 2; count of bases not matched to a gene: 5. Germline assignment: CDR1 PRHDT and CDR2 FYEKMQ (reference sequence). The CDR3 consists of 14 residues. In DNA, the CDR3 is TGTGCCAGCAGCTACGGGACAGTTCCCTACGAGCAGTACTTC. It codes for CASSYGTVPYEQYF. The full variable domain, completed using reference TRBV13 and TRBJ2-7, is AAGVIQSPRHLIKEKRETATLKCYPIPRHDTVYWYQQGPGQDPQFLISFYEKMQSDKGSIPDRFSAQQFSDYHSELNMSSLELGDSALYFCASSYGTVPYEQYFGPGTRLTVT.

Remarks on this clone: The same CDR3 arises from other DNA sequences in this sample as well. The chain carries TRBV7-2 and TRBJ2-2; no definite D call. The CDR3 is made up of 14 amino acids. The germline V gene has CDR1 SGHTA and CDR2 FQGNSA. V lost 0 bases and J lost 3, with 5 bases in between. The CDR3 DNA reads as TGTGCCAGCAGCTTAGCAGGCTACACCGGGGAGCTGTTTTTT. This translates into CASSLAGYTGELFF.

The rearrangement joins TRBV5-4 to TRBJ2-2; 9 positions agree with TRBD1. V lost 2 bases, J lost 0 bases, and 5 bases stayed unmatched. The CDR3 covers 17 residues. Germline values: CDR1 SGHNT, CDR2 YYREEE (reference sequence). The CDR3 reads CASSFPQGAANTGELFF. The CDR3 DNA reads TGTGCCAGCAGCTTCCCACAGGGGGCTGCGAACACCGGGGAGCTGTTTTTT. Full variable domain (outside the CDR3, taken from reference TRBV5-4 and TRBJ2-2): ETGVTQSPTHLIKTRGQQVTLRCSSQSGHNTVSWYQQALGQGPQFIFQYYREEENGRGNFPPRFSGLQFPNYSSELNVNALELDDSALYLCASSFPQGAANTGELFFGEGSRLTVL.

CDR3 sequence: CASSVVAMNTEAFF. Here the CDR3 DNA reads TGTGCCAGCAGCGTAGTCGCAATGAACACTGAAGCTTTCTTT. This chain connects TRBV9 to TRBJ1-1; D call uncertain. The CDR3 runs 14 residues. V gave up 0 bases and J gave up 0 bases, with 6 bases separating them. The germline V gene encodes CDR1 SGDLS and CDR2 YYNGEE.

J is TRBJ2-4 and V is TRBV5-8, with D maybe TRBD2 (5 bases). The CDR3 is made up of 13 amino acids. Germline loops: CDR1 SGHTS, CDR2 YDEGEE. Trimming removed 5 bases at V and 5 bases at J, with 11 bases between. The DNA of the CDR3 is TGTGCCAGCAGTCGTATTAGCGAAAACATTCAGTACTTC. This gives the protein CASSRISENIQYF.

A single count supports this clone. The rearrangement links TRBV5-1 to TRBJ2-5; 11 bases line up with TRBD2. The CDR3 has 15 residues. From germline, CDR1 is SGHRS and CDR2 YFSETQ. The V and J ends lost 0 bases and 5 bases, in that order; junction bases with no gene match: 3. The CDR3 sequence: CASSLGSSGRETQYF. The CDR3 DNA reads TGCGCCAGCAGCTTGGGCTCTAGCGGGAGGGAGACCCAGTACTTC.

This clone was picked up one time. CDR3 in amino acids: CASSARDRGNEQYF. The CDR3 nucleotides are TGTGCCAGCAGCGCCCGGGACAGGGGCAACGAGCAGTACTTC. The V call is TRBV7-2, the J call TRBJ2-7; 10 bases are shared with TRBD1. V shed 5 bases and J 5 bases; nucleotides not matched to a gene: 6. The CDR3 spans 14 residues. The V gene's germline CDR1 is SGHTA and CDR2 FQGNSA.

This clone appeared a single time. The rearrangement joins TRBV30 to TRBJ1-1; 8 bases map to TRBD1. After removal of 4 bases from V and 3 bases from J, the junction contained 7 bases not matched to a gene. From germline, CDR1 is GTSNPN and CDR2 SVGIG (reference sequence). The CDR3 covers 14 residues. The CDR3 loop reads CAWKWTGRDTEAFF. DNA for the CDR3: TGTGCCTGGAAATGGACAGGGAGGGACACTGAAGCTTTCTTT.

The chain couples TRBV28 to TRBJ2-2; D might be TRBD1 (5 bases). Germline loops: CDR1 MDHEN, CDR2 SYDVKM. The CDR3 covers 16 residues. Deletions cut 8 bases from V and 0 bases from J, with 16 bases between. The CDR3 reads CASGGTGVANTGELFF. CDR3 nucleotide sequence: TGTGCCAGCGGTGGAACAGGAGTCGCGAACACCGGGGAGCTGTTTTTT.

V and J are TRBV9 and TRBJ2-7, with D maybe TRBD2 (5 bases). From germline, CDR1 is SGDLS and CDR2 YYNGEE. The CDR3 has 14 residues. Between the trimmed V and J ends, which lost 4 bases and 0 bases, there was a span of 11 bases. The chain's CDR3 is CASSPWESSYEQYF. The CDR3 DNA sequence: TGTGCCAGCAGCCCCTGGGAGAGCTCCTACGAGCAGTACTTC.

The J gene is TRBJ2-1, the V gene TRBV29-1; 8 nucleotides line up with TRBD2. V trimming: 2 bases; J trimming: 12 bases; junction bases outside the gene matches: 9. The CDR3 spans 13 residues. CDR1 and CDR2 (germline): SQVTM, ANQGSEA. The DNA for the CDR3 is TGCAGCGTTGAATCAAGAGTTCGGGAGGGGCAGTTCTTC. The encoded protein is CSVESRVREGQFF.

The J gene is TRBJ1-1, the V gene TRBV2; 7 bases are a match to TRBD1. V lost 5 bases and J lost 0; bases outside the gene matches: 6. The germline V gene encodes CDR1 SNHLY and CDR2 FYNNEI. This CDR3 comprises 15 residues. The CDR3 DNA sequence: TGTGCCAGCAGTTTCCGACAGGGAATGAACACTGAAGCTTTCTTT. Protein product: CASSFRQGMNTEAFF.

The chain combines TRBV12-1 with TRBJ2-1; TRBD2, the table's D call, was not compared with the DNA. TRBV12-1 is noted as a pseudogene. The CDR3 runs to 12 residues. The CDR3: CASSFAPSAKIF. The DNA for the CDR3 is TGTGCCAGCAGCTTTGCGCCTAGTGCGAAAATCTTC.

The V gene is TRBV28, the J gene TRBJ2-7; D remains ambiguous. The CDR3 spans 11 residues. V lost 10 bases and J 1 base, leaving 8 bases between the germline ends. Germline-derived CDR1 and CDR2 are MDHEN and SYDVKM. The CDR3 is CAISQSYEQYF. The CDR3 DNA sequence: TGTGCCATAAGCCAATCCTACGAGCAGTACTTC. The whole variable domain, filled in from reference TRBV28 and TRBJ2-7, reads DVKVTQSSRYLVKRTGEKVFLECVQDMDHENMFWYRQDPGLGLRLIYFSYDVKMKEKGDIPEGYSVSREKKERFSLILESASTNQTSMYLCAISQSYEQYFGPGTRLTVT.

The rearrangement joins TRBV15 to TRBJ2-6; perhaps TRBD2 as D (5 bases). V gave up 0 bases and J gave up 0 bases, with 15 bases separating them. The CDR3 covers 19 residues. In germline, CDR1 is LNHNV, CDR2 YYDKDF (reference sequence). The CDR3 sequence is CATSRDSHRAGSGANVLTF. Written as DNA, the CDR3 is TGTGCCACCAGCAGAGATTCACATAGGGCGGGCTCTGGGGCCAACGTCCTGACTTTC.

The chain has TRBV9 and TRBJ2-6; the D is unclear. Germline loops: CDR1 SGDLS, CDR2 YYNGEE. The V end was cut by 3 bases, the J end by 3 bases, with 7 bases between. The CDR3 covers 14 residues. CDR3 sequence: CASSALIGANVLTF. The CDR3 nucleotides read TGTGCCAGCAGCGCACTGATTGGGGCCAACGTCCTGACTTTC.

V gene TRBV30 combines with J gene TRBJ2-7; unclear D gene. Deletions cut 0 bases from V and 9 bases from J, with 9 bases between. The CDR3 has 11 residues. Germline V lookup: CDR1 GTSNPN, CDR2 SVGIG (reference sequence). CDR3: CAWSVLGWQYF. The CDR3 nucleotides read TGTGCCTGGAGTGTACTTGGTTGGCAGTACTTC.

This sequence joins TRBV19 and TRBJ2-7; TRBD2 agrees at 11 bases. This CDR3 has 17 amino acids. The V and J ends lost 6 bases and 4 bases, in that order; junction bases with no gene match: 14. Looked up from germline, CDR1 is LNHDA and CDR2 is SQIVND (reference sequence). CDR3 in amino acids: CASSELAGAVGLYEQYF. CDR3 DNA: TGTGCCAGTAGCGAACTAGCGGGAGCCGTCGGACTGTACGAGCAGTACTTC.

The chain combines TRBV4-3 with TRBJ1-2, with D possibly matching TRBD1 (5 bases). Trimming removed 4 bases from V and 0 bases from J, with 12 bases in between. This CDR3 has 15 residues. The germline V gene has CDR1 LGHNA and CDR2 YSLEER. CDR3 region: CASSPRGLANYGYTF. DNA for the CDR3: TGCGCCAGCAGCCCAAGGGGTCTTGCTAACTATGGCTACACCTTC.

The chain uses TRBV5-4 and TRBJ1-2, with TRBD1 matching over 10 bases. Germline trimming cut 3 bases from V and 8 bases from J; bases unmatched to any gene: 10. CDR1 is SGHNT and CDR2 is YYREEE in the germline V gene (reference sequence). This CDR3 region has 15 residues. CDR3 sequence reads: CASSSITGQGEGYTF. The CDR3 region has the DNA TGTGCCAGCAGCTCCATTACAGGACAGGGGGAAGGCTACACCTTC.